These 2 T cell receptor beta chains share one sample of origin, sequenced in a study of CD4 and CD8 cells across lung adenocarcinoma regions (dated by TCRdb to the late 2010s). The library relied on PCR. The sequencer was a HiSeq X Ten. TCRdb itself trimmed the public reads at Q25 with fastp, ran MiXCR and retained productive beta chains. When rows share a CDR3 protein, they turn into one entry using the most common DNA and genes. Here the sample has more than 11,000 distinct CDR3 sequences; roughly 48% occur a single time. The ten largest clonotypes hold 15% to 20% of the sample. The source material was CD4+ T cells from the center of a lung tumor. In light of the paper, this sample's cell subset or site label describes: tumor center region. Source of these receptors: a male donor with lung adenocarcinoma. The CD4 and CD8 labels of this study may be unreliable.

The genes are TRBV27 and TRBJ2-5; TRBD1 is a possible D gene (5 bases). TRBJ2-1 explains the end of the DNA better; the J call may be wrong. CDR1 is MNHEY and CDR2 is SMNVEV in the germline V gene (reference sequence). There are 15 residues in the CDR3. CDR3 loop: CASSSIDRFYNEQFF. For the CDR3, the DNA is TGTGCCAGCAGTTCTATCGACAGATTCTACAATGAGCAGTTCTTC.

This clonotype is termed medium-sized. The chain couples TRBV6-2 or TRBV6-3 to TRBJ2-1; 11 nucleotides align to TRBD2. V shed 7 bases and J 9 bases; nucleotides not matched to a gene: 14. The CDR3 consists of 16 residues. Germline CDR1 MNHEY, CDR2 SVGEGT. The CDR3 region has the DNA TGTGCCAGCACCCGAGATTTAGCGGGAGGGCCGGGTGAGCAGTTCTTC. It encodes CASTRDLAGGPGEQFF.